One and the same sample provided the 31 T cell receptor beta chains below, sequenced in a study of blood T cell repertoires in COVID-19. Assay: immunoSEQ multiplex PCR; the TCRdb copy retains only in-frame clones and omits some. The sample holds 200,000 to 250,000 clones, around 87% seen once. Sequenced sample: PBMCs or T cells enriched from blood (not recorded which). These receptors originate from a woman younger than 35 in a cohort exposed to, infected with or recovered from COVID-19 (not recorded which).

The chain joins TRBV7-6 to TRBJ1-1; perhaps TRBD1 as D (6 bases). The CDR3 sequence is 14 residues long. V lost 5 bases and J 4 bases, leaving 14 bases between the germline ends. The germline gives CDR1 SGHVS, CDR2 FNYEAQ. CDR3 in amino acids: CASSEQGGGTEAFF. The CDR3, as DNA: TGTGCCAGCAGCGAACAGGGAGGGGGCACTGAAGCTTTCTTT. Together with reference TRBV7-6 and TRBJ1-1, the CDR3 gives the full variable domain: GAGVSQSPRYKVTKRGQDVALRCDPISGHVSLYWYRQALGQGPEFLTYFNYEAQQDKSGLPNDRFSAERPEGSISTLTIQRTEQRDSAMYRCASSEQGGGTEAFFGQGTRLTVV.

This clone was found a few times. V and J are TRBV7-9 and TRBJ2-5; maybe TRBD2 (7 bases). Trimming removed 7 bases at V and 4 bases at J, with 25 bases between. The CDR3 totals 17 residues. CDR1 and CDR2 (germline): SEHNR, FQNEAQ (reference sequence). The CDR3 nucleotides are TGTGCCAGCATCCGCTCTCCCGAGAGGGGGAGGGGAGAGACCCAGTACTTC. Translation gives CASIRSPERGRGETQYF. The complete variable domain, with remaining parts taken from reference TRBV7-9 and TRBJ2-5, reads DTGVSQNPRHKITKRGQNVTFRCDPISEHNRLYWYRQTLGQGPEFLTYFQNEAQLEKSRLLSDRFSAERPKGSFSTLEIQRTEQGDSAMYLCASIRSPERGRGETQYFGPGTRLLVL.

The chain carries TRBV5-4 and TRBJ2-3; 11 bases align to TRBD1. V gave up 0 bases and J gave up 2 bases; unmatched junction bases: 8. The CDR3 contains 18 residues. CDR1 and CDR2 from the germline V gene are SGHNT and YYREEE (reference sequence). The CDR3 loop is CASSLGGTGGTFTDTQYF. Written as DNA, the CDR3 is TGTGCCAGCAGCTTGGGGGGGACAGGGGGTACTTTCACAGATACGCAGTATTTT.

V gene TRBV5-1 combines with J gene TRBJ1-1, with TRBD1 identical over 10 bases. V trimming: 5 bases; J trimming: 11 bases; junction bases outside the gene matches: 6. The CDR3 consists of 12 residues. Germline loops: CDR1 SGHRS, CDR2 YFSETQ. Here the CDR3 reads CASSSGTGDAFF. Here the CDR3 DNA reads TGCGCCAGCAGTTCCGGGACAGGGGACGCTTTCTTT.

The chain employs TRBV3-1 (or the pseudogene TRBV3-2) and TRBJ2-7; a possible D gene is TRBD2 (6 bases). CDR3 length equals 15 residues. Germline V gene data show CDR1 as LGHDT and CDR2 as YNNKEL (reference sequence). The ends were cut back, 4 bases at V and 0 bases at J, with 13 bases in the middle. CDR3 loop: CASSRTPGSSYEQYF. Here the CDR3 DNA reads TGTGCCAGCAGCCGGACTCCCGGGAGCTCCTACGAGCAGTACTTC.

This clone was seen a single time. The chain has TRBV6-5 and TRBJ2-1; 8 nucleotides agree with TRBD2. Losses at the gene ends were 3 bases for V and 7 bases for J; bases not matched to a gene: 11. Germline lookup yields CDR1 MNHEY and CDR2 SVGAGI. This CDR3 has 16 amino acids. The CDR3 region is CASSYRSGSGINEQFF. The CDR3 coding sequence is TGTGCCAGCAGTTATAGGAGCGGGAGTGGTATAAATGAGCAGTTCTTC.

In this sample, this clone turned up once. The rearrangement links TRBV7-9 to TRBJ1-4; 8 bases are shared with TRBD1. This CDR3 spans 14 amino acids. CDR1 is SEHNR and CDR2 is FQNEAQ in the germline V gene (reference sequence). Losses at the gene ends were 5 bases for V and 8 bases for J; bases not matched to a gene: 7. The CDR3 protein is CASSPPGQVEKLFF. CDR3 in DNA: TGTGCCAGCAGCCCTCCGGGACAGGTGGAAAAACTGTTTTTT.

V is TRBV14 and J is TRBJ1-6, with D possibly matching TRBD1 (6 bases). This CDR3 comprises 13 residues. V lost 10 bases and J lost 7, with 14 bases in between. Germline V gene sequence: CDR1 SGHDN, CDR2 FVKESK. CDR3 amino acids: CAISTGTNSPLHF. The CDR3 DNA reads as TGTGCCATCTCAACAGGGACCAATTCACCCCTCCACTTT. Full variable domain (outside the CDR3, taken from reference TRBV14 and TRBJ1-6): EAGVTQFPSHSVIEKGQTVTLRCDPISGHDNLYWYRRVMGKEIKFLLHFVKESKQDESGMPNNRFLAERTGGTYSTLKVQPAELEDSGVYFCAISTGTNSPLHFGNGTRLTVT.

The chain joins TRBV2 to TRBJ2-1; D may be TRBD2 (6 bases). V was shortened by 4 bases and J by 7 bases, with 11 bases between the two germline ends. Looked up from germline, CDR1 is SNHLY and CDR2 is FYNNEI. This CDR3 region has 13 residues. DNA for the CDR3: TGTGCCAGCAGTGTAGGAGGGTGGAATGAGCAGTTCTTC. It is translated as CASSVGGWNEQFF.

The rearrangement uses TRBV12-3 or TRBV12-4 and TRBJ1-2, with D unresolved. Trimming shortened V by 6 bases and J by 2 bases, and 7 bases separated the two germline ends. The CDR3 totals 12 residues. In DNA form, the CDR3 reads TGTGCCAGCAGCCCACAGAACTATGGCTACACCTTC. Protein product: CASSPQNYGYTF.

This chain joins TRBV30 and TRBJ2-3; the match to TRBD2 covers 8 bases. Germline lookup yields CDR1 GTSNPN and CDR2 SVGIG (reference sequence). This CDR3 has 15 residues. With 0 bases clipped from V and 0 bases from J, the junction kept 2 bases outside the gene matches. CDR3 coding DNA: TGTGCCTGGAGTGTGACTAGCGTCAGCACAGATACGCAGTATTTT. Its protein is CAWSVTSVSTDTQYF.

The chain carries TRBV10-1 and TRBJ2-7; 10 nucleotides line up with TRBD2. Germline CDR1 reads WNHNN; CDR2 reads SYGVQD (reference sequence). The CDR3 runs 15 residues. J lost 4 bases, V lost 6 bases, and 9 bases had no gene match. The CDR3 region is CASSSRAGGPYEQYF. CDR3 coding DNA: TGCGCCAGCAGCTCGCGAGCGGGGGGGCCGTACGAGCAGTACTTC.

This clone was detected a few times. The CDR3 region has the DNA TGTGCCAGCAGCTTAGGGAGCACCCAAGAGACCCAGTACTTC. It yields the protein CASSLGSTQETQYF. The chain links TRBV7-9 to TRBJ2-5; D gene unclear. There are 14 residues in the CDR3. The V gene's germline CDR1 is SEHNR and CDR2 FQNEAQ (reference sequence). V was shortened by 1 base and J by 1 base, with 7 bases between the two germline ends.

The rearrangement joins TRBV14 to TRBJ2-5; no definite D call. Germline V gene lookup returns CDR1 SGHDN and CDR2 FVKESK. V dropped 6 bases and J dropped 0 bases, with 8 bases sitting between them. This CDR3 has 13 amino acids. CDR3 DNA sequence: TGTGCCAGCAGGAGGTCCAACCAAGAGACCCAGTACTTC. Translating it yields CASRRSNQETQYF.

The chain couples TRBV10-3 to TRBJ2-2; D perhaps matches TRBD1 (6 bases). This CDR3 region has 13 residues. V was cut by 8 bases and J by 2 bases, with 9 bases left in between. Germline CDR1 ENHRY, CDR2 SYGVKD. The CDR3 bases are TGTGCCATCGGGGACATCAACACCGGGGAGCTGTTTTTT. Translated, it gives CAIGDINTGELFF.

Worth noting for this clone: Given a much more abundant clone one base away, this may be a read error. The rearrangement uses TRBV2 and TRBJ1-4; 12 bases match TRBD1. V gave up 6 bases and J gave up 8 bases; unmatched junction bases: 4. CDR1 and CDR2 (germline): SNHLY, FYNNEI. The CDR3 extends over 14 amino acids. The CDR3 DNA is TGTGCCAGCAGAGGGGACAGGGGGCTCGAAAAACTGTTTTTT. Amino acid sequence: CASRGDRGLEKLFF.

The chain carries TRBV5-1 and TRBJ2-3, with 8 bases identical to TRBD2. With V trimmed by 4 bases and J by 4 bases, 5 bases remained unmatched. The CDR3 length is 14 residues. Germline V gene data show CDR1 as SGHRS and CDR2 as YFSETQ. The CDR3 spells CASSLPTSADTQYF. The CDR3 coding sequence is TGCGCCAGCAGCCTCCCGACTAGCGCAGATACGCAGTATTTT.

The rearrangement links TRBV3-1 (or the pseudogene TRBV3-2) to TRBJ2-2; tentatively, D is TRBD1 (6 bases). The germline gives CDR1 LGHDT, CDR2 YNNKEL (reference sequence). The V end lost 4 bases, the J end lost 3 bases, and 12 bases lay between the germline ends. CDR3 length equals 15 residues. CDR3 coding DNA: TGTGCCAGCAGCCCTATACAGGGAGACACCGGGGAGCTGTTTTTT. Its protein product is CASSPIQGDTGELFF.

The chain recombines TRBV28 with TRBJ2-1, with D possibly TRBD2 on 6 matching bases. Germline V gene data show CDR1 as MDHEN and CDR2 as SYDVKM. V was trimmed by 2 bases and J by 12 bases, leaving 8 bases between them. CDR3 length: 11 amino acids. CDR3 loop: CASSLEGGQFF. For the CDR3, the DNA is TGTGCCAGCAGTTTAGAGGGAGGGCAGTTCTTC. Complete variable domain (other parts from reference TRBV28 and TRBJ2-1): DVKVTQSSRYLVKRTGEKVFLECVQDMDHENMFWYRQDPGLGLRLIYFSYDVKMKEKGDIPEGYSVSREKKERFSLILESASTNQTSMYLCASSLEGGQFFGPGTRLTVL.

A few counts support this clone. This chain's CDR3 is CAWRDGGGGEKLFF. The CDR3 DNA reads as TGTGCCTGGAGGGATGGGGGGGGCGGTGAAAAACTGTTTTTT. This sequence joins TRBV30 and TRBJ1-4; tentatively, D is TRBD1 (6 bases). Deletions cut 3 bases from V and 7 bases from J, with 15 bases between. CDR1 is GTSNPN and CDR2 is SVGIG in the germline V gene (reference sequence). CDR3 length: 14 residues.

This clone showed up just a few times. The chain is built from TRBV19 and TRBJ2-1; D may be TRBD1 (5 bases). Germline CDR1 LNHDA, CDR2 SQIVND (reference sequence). Trimming removed 4 bases from V and 0 bases from J, with 13 bases in between. The CDR3 runs 16 residues. As DNA, the CDR3 is TGTGCCAGTAGTACACCACAGGCGGTCTCCTACAATGAGCAGTTCTTC. Its translation: CASSTPQAVSYNEQFF.

Written as DNA, the CDR3 is TGTGCCAGCAGCCTGGACAGGGAAAAACTGTTTTTT. Protein: CASSLDREKLFF. This chain joins TRBV28 and TRBJ1-4, with 7 bases that match TRBD1. CDR1 and CDR2 from the germline V gene are MDHEN and SYDVKM. The CDR3 loop spans 12 amino acids. Trimming took 6 bases from V and 8 from J; bases not matched to a gene: 3.

The chain links TRBV10-3 to TRBJ2-5; D might be TRBD1 (6 bases). Germline CDR1 is ENHRY and CDR2 is SYGVKD. This CDR3 has 13 amino acids. Trimming removed 7 bases at V and 1 base at J, with 10 bases between. The CDR3 DNA is TGTGCCATCAACAGGGATCTCCAAGAGACCCAGTACTTC. Its translation: CAINRDLQETQYF.

The chain uses TRBV3-1 (or the pseudogene TRBV3-2) and TRBJ1-2, with a weak D call TRBD1 (6 bases). The CDR3 extends over 13 amino acids. The V gene's germline CDR1 is LGHDT and CDR2 YNNKEL (reference sequence). Trimming cost V 8 bases and J 2 bases, with 12 bases left between them. The DNA of the CDR3 is TGTGCCAGCTTGGGACAAATGAACTATGGCTACACCTTC. Translated, it gives CASLGQMNYGYTF.

CDR3 sequence reads: CASSLETGNQPQHF. CDR3 bases: TGTGCCAGCAGTTTGGAAACCGGGAATCAGCCCCAGCATTTT. The rearrangement joins TRBV2 to TRBJ1-5; D is undetermined. V was cut by 5 bases and J by 4 bases, with 12 bases left in between. The CDR3 is made up of 14 amino acids. Germline CDR1 and CDR2: SNHLY and FYNNEI.

The V and J genes are TRBV11-2 and TRBJ1-1, with TRBD1 as a possible D gene (6 bases). Per the germline V gene, CDR1 is SGHAT and CDR2 is FQNNGV. The CDR3 loop spans 15 amino acids. Trimming stripped 4 bases from V and 4 bases from J, with 16 bases between. CDR3 in DNA: TGTGCCAGCAGCTCCCTCCCGAGGGGGGGCACTGAAGCTTTCTTT. Translating gives CASSSLPRGGTEAFF. The entire variable domain, with the rest obtained from reference TRBV11-2 and TRBJ1-1, is as follows: EAGVAQSPRYKIIEKRQSVAFWCNPISGHATLYWYQQILGQGPKLLIQFQNNGVVDDSQLPKDRFSAERLKGVDSTLKIQPAKLEDSAVYLCASSSLPRGGTEAFFGQGTRLTVV.

In its sample, this clone was seen once. This chain connects TRBV4-1 to TRBJ1-2; perhaps TRBD1 as D (6 bases). The CDR3 sequence is 12 residues long. Trimming cost V 2 bases and J 12 bases, with 13 bases left between them. Germline V gives CDR1 MGHRA, CDR2 YSYEKL. Here the CDR3 reads CASSQPNRAHTF. The CDR3 DNA follows: TGCGCCAGCAGCCAACCAAACAGGGCCCACACCTTC.

The chain uses TRBV18 and TRBJ2-7; 8 bases line up with TRBD1. Germline-derived CDR1 and CDR2 are KGHSH and LQKENI. This CDR3 has 14 amino acids. Trimming took 2 bases from V and 5 from J; bases not matched to a gene: 5. The DNA of the CDR3 is TGTGCCAGCTCACCAGCGGTACAGGGGGACGAGCAGTACTTC. It codes for CASSPAVQGDEQYF.

This chain links TRBV28 with TRBJ1-3; D uncertain. The V and J ends lost 5 bases and 9 bases respectively, with 20 bases between them. This CDR3 contains 15 residues. Germline V gives CDR1 MDHEN, CDR2 SYDVKM. The DNA of the CDR3 is TGTGCCAGCAGTCCCCGGTCCCCCGGTGGTGGCACCATATATTTT. Encoded protein: CASSPRSPGGGTIYF.

This chain connects TRBV5-1 to TRBJ2-2; D gene uncertain. Germline V gene sequence: CDR1 SGHRS, CDR2 YFSETQ. This CDR3 has 13 residues. V was pared by 0 bases and J by 5 bases, with 5 bases between. CDR3 nucleotides: TGCGCCAGCAGCTTGGAAACTACCGGGGAGCTGTTTTTT. Amino acids: CASSLETTGELFF.

The CDR3 DNA is TGTGCCAGTATCGCTGCGGGCGAGGGTCAGCCCCAGCATTTT. Protein sequence: CASIAAGEGQPQHF. The rearrangement joins TRBV19 to TRBJ1-5; D unresolved. The V end was cut by 7 bases, the J end by 6 bases, with 16 bases between. Looked up from germline, CDR1 is LNHDA and CDR2 is SQIVND (reference sequence). There are 14 residues in the CDR3.